The present TCR beta chain was sequenced within a study of control samples from healthy donors and cancer patients. Trimming took off 5 bases at V and 3 bases at J, with 14 bases between the two ends. Germline values: CDR1 SGHTA, CDR2 FQGNSA. This CDR3 is built from 15 residues. Assay: immunoSEQ multiplex PCR; the TCRdb copy retains only in-frame clones and omits some. The sample carries tens of thousands of clones, 85% to 90% recorded once. The rearrangement joins TRBV7-2 to TRBJ2-1; D may be TRBD2 (6 bases). The receptor was derived from a woman between 45 and 60 years old with colorectal cancer. The sample taken for sequencing was PBMCs. CDR3 sequence: CASSPRRVGYNEQFF. CDR3 coding DNA: TGTGCCAGCAGCCCTCGGAGGGTGGGCTACAATGAGCAGTTCTTC.